Sequencing of this T cell receptor (beta chain) was carried out in a study of OX40 agonist ivuxolimab in advanced cancers. Overall study context: A male proportion of about 84% was recorded, with mean age 60 years and range about 23 to 90. Earlier treatment with anti-PD-1, anti-PD-L1 or anti-CTLA-4 was permitted, and 35% to 45% had received some. The study's findings and limits: Some nonresponders also had low normalized T-cell clonal expansion.

Note on this clone: No antigen is known for it.

Autoimmune disease history or systemic immunosuppression excluded patients. TCRdb's copy holds only in-frame clones and misses some; the assay was immunoSEQ multiplex PCR. This table has 90,000 to 100,000 clones, 80% to 90% appearing once. This clonotype was obtained from an adult with an advanced solid tumor such as melanoma, head and neck, liver or kidney cancer. The starting material was CD4+ or CD8+ T cells sorted from blood, obtained in a trial of the OX40 agonist ivuxolimab.

DNA for the CDR3: TGTGCCAGTAGGAGTATACAGGGGACTAATTCACCCCTCCACTTT. This gives the protein CASRSIQGTNSPLHF. The chain has TRBV19 and TRBJ1-6, with 7 bases lining up with TRBD1. Unmatched junction bases numbered 8, after V lost 6 bases and J lost 6 bases. CDR1 is LNHDA and CDR2 is SQIVND in the germline V gene (reference sequence). The length of the CDR3 is 15 residues.